This T cell receptor (beta chain) was sequenced during a study of blood T cell repertoires in COVID-19. As originally analysed: Reference gene primer amplification gave estimated nucleated cell counts. Assay used: immunoSEQ multiplex PCR; TCRdb lists only in-frame clones, some missing. The DNA was the basis for D and trimming; V, J and clone size are from that table. The table lists approximately 320,000 clones, about 91% of them singletons. Participants came from about two dozen US areas, aged about 18 to 95 years. Recovery among Cohort 3 donors was established by two negative PCRs, clearance, or symptom resolution. Sequencing was carried out using PBMCs or T cells enriched from blood (not recorded which). This TCR was sampled from a young woman who had recovered from COVID-19.

The CDR3 bases are TGCGCCAGCAGCGGAGGACTCTCGCAGCAGTACTTC. Protein: CASSGGLSQQYF. The V gene is TRBV4-1, the J gene TRBJ2-7, with D possibly matching TRBD2 (5 bases). The CDR3 is made up of 12 amino acids. Germline lookup yields CDR1 MGHRA and CDR2 YSYEKL. Deletions cut 5 bases from V and 8 bases from J, with 13 bases between.